Described below is a single TCR beta chain sequence and its context. This specimen belongs to a study of blood T cell repertoires in COVID-19. Whole-study context: The analysed material was cDNA or gDNA that came from T cells, B-cell-depleted T cells, or PBMCs.

With 6 bases clipped from V and 1 base from J, the junction kept 5 bases outside the gene matches. This CDR3 has 15 amino acids. From germline, CDR1 is MNHNY and CDR2 SVGAGI (reference sequence). Produced via immunoSEQ multiplex PCR; TCRdb's table is partial and in-frame only. The sample yields 150,000 to 200,000 clones, around four fifths seen once. The chain employs TRBV6-6 and TRBJ2-1; 8 positions agree with TRBD1. Sequencing was performed on PBMCs or T cells enriched from blood (not recorded which). This sequence was found in a man between 40 and 49 years old who had recovered from COVID-19. The CDR3: CASSKDRESYNEQFF. CDR3 nucleotide sequence: TGTGCCAGCAGCAAGGACAGGGAGTCCTACAATGAGCAGTTCTTC.